What follows are 11 T cell receptor beta chains derived from one specimen sequenced in a study of sequential checkpoint blockade in melanoma. Treatment specified: randomized to nivolumab then ipilimumab (arm A) or the reverse (arm B). The table came from immunoSEQ multiplex PCR; TCRdb's copy has only in-frame clones and leaves some out. Among under 7,500 clones, roughly a fifth were seen once, and the ten largest hold around 10%. The specimen comprised tumor tissue (inferred from file names), sampled from a patient given nivolumab and ipilimumab in sequence. The receptors originated from a human donor with melanoma.

This clone was recorded at least ten times. The rearrangement joins TRBV11-3 to TRBJ1-1, with 8 bases that match TRBD1. Trimming took 4 bases from V and 5 from J; bases not matched to a gene: 21. Germline V gene sequence: CDR1 SGHNT, CDR2 YENEEA. The CDR3 has 19 amino acids. This chain's CDR3 is CASSSRYGATGAMRTEAFF. The CDR3 DNA is TGTGCCAGCAGCTCGAGATACGGCGCGACAGGGGCCATGAGGACTGAAGCTTTCTTT.

This clone showed up just a few times. This chain uses TRBV14 with TRBJ2-2; D not certain. Germline CDR1 SGHDN, CDR2 FVKESK. The CDR3 is 12 residues long. V dropped 5 bases and J dropped 6 bases, with 7 bases sitting between them. The CDR3 DNA reads TGTGCCAGCAGCAGAGGATCCGGGGAGCTGTTTTTT. This codes for CASSRGSGELFF.

This clone was recorded a few times. The chain combines TRBV11-3 with TRBJ1-3; D not resolved. The CDR3 covers 15 residues. Between the trimmed V and J ends, which lost 5 bases and 0 bases, there was a span of 11 bases. Per the germline V gene, CDR1 is SGHNT and CDR2 is YENEEA. The CDR3 spells CASSTRVPSGNTIYF. The CDR3 DNA reads as TGTGCCAGCAGCACCCGGGTCCCCTCTGGAAACACCATATATTTT.

The chain joins TRBV5-1 to TRBJ2-3, with a tentative D call TRBD2 (6 bases). The V end was cut by 4 bases, the J end by 1 base, with 13 bases between. The CDR3 covers 15 residues. Looked up from germline, CDR1 is SGHRS and CDR2 is YFSETQ. The CDR3 nucleotides are TGCGCCAGCAGCCAGTTTCGGGAGCGCACAGATACGCAGTATTTT. Its protein product is CASSQFRERTDTQYF.

V is TRBV10-2 and J is TRBJ2-3; TRBD2 matches 7 bases. CDR1 is WSHSY, CDR2 SAAADI, per germline. Unmatched junction bases numbered 8, after V lost 0 bases and J lost 8 bases. The CDR3 is made up of 15 amino acids. In nucleotides, the CDR3 is TGCGCCAGCAGTGAGTCGTCGGGACTAATGGGTACGCAGTATTTT. Protein sequence: CASSESSGLMGTQYF.

CDR3 nucleotides: TGTGCCAGCAGCCCGTCCTACAATGAGCAGTTCTTC. Its translation: CASSPSYNEQFF. The chain uses TRBV9 and TRBJ2-1; no clear D gene. Trimming removed 4 bases from V and 1 base from J, with 3 bases in between. Per the germline V gene, CDR1 is SGDLS and CDR2 is YYNGEE. This CDR3 spans 12 amino acids. Full variable domain (missing parts from reference TRBV9 and TRBJ2-1): DSGVTQTPKHLITATGQRVTLRCSPRSGDLSVYWYQQSLDQGLQFLIQYYNGEERAKGNILERFSAQQFPDLHSELNLSSLELGDSALYFCASSPSYNEQFFGPGTRLTVL.

At least ten counts were recorded for this clone. The V and J genes are TRBV2 and TRBJ1-3; the match to TRBD1 covers 7 bases. The junction had 6 bases not matched to a gene; V was cut back by 8 bases and J by 2 bases. From germline, CDR1 is SNHLY and CDR2 FYNNEI. The CDR3 is made up of 14 amino acids. Written as DNA, the CDR3 is TGTGCCAGCCAACAGGGGACGGCTGGAAACACCATATATTTT. Amino acid sequence: CASQQGTAGNTIYF.

Notes on this clone: Germline and junction disagree at one end, which may indicate a read error. V and J are TRBV9 and TRBJ2-3; 8 positions match TRBD2. The germline V gene has CDR1 SGDLS and CDR2 YYNGEE. The CDR3 extends over 15 amino acids. The CDR3 nucleotides read TGTGCCAGCAACGTAGCGGGGATGTCCGCAGATACGCAGTATTTT. Its translation: CASNVAGMSADTQYF.

V gene TRBV29-1 combines with J gene TRBJ2-6; no firm D call. Germline V lookup: CDR1 SQVTM, CDR2 ANQGSEA. The CDR3 spans 16 residues. Trimming removed 4 bases from V and 0 bases from J, with 13 bases in between. CDR3 protein: CSVVGPDYSGANVLTF. CDR3 DNA: TGCAGCGTTGTTGGGCCGGATTACTCTGGGGCCAACGTCCTGACTTTC.

This chain links TRBV28 with TRBJ2-5; the match to TRBD1 covers 9 bases. Germline V lookup: CDR1 MDHEN, CDR2 SYDVKM. V shed 5 bases, J shed 4 bases, and the junction held 8 bases outside the gene matches. CDR3 size: 15 residues. Here the CDR3 reads CASSAIPGQGETQYF. The DNA of the CDR3 is TGTGCCAGCAGTGCCATCCCGGGACAGGGAGAGACCCAGTACTTC.

The chain carries TRBV29-1 and TRBJ2-7; D might be TRBD2 (7 bases). Germline lookup yields CDR1 SQVTM and CDR2 ANQGSEA. The V and J ends lost 3 bases and 1 base respectively, with 13 bases between them. The CDR3 runs 14 residues. CDR3 nucleotide sequence: TGCAGCGTTGATCAGGGAGGGGGGTCCTACGAGCAGTACTTC. Amino acid sequence: CSVDQGGGSYEQYF.